This T cell receptor beta chain was captured by sequencing in a study of PD-L1 blockade in urothelial cancer. Clones were sequenced by immunoSEQ multiplex PCR, and TCRdb holds only the in-frame ones, with some missing. Among 70,000 to 95,000 clones listed, about four fifths were seen once. The time point denotes: pretreatment peripheral blood. It was locally advanced or metastatic urothelial carcinoma that patients had. Patients each gave 1 to 8 samples, pretreatment and on-treatment. Trimming removed 3 bases from V and 5 bases from J; junction bases left unmatched: 6. This CDR3 is built from 15 residues. Germline V gene sequence: CDR1 SGHDT, CDR2 YYEEEE.

The starting material was PBMCs, obtained around atezolizumab (anti-PD-L1) treatment. The chain employs TRBV5-6 and TRBJ2-5; 11 bases map to TRBD2. The clonotype comes from a man aged 55 to 70 with urothelial cancer. CDR3 in DNA: TGTGCCAGCAGCTCACTAGCGGGGGCGAGGGAGACCCAGTACTTC. Amino acids: CASSSLAGARETQYF.